This T cell receptor (beta chain) stems from a study of blood T cell repertoires in COVID-19. Repertoires were generated with immunoSEQ multiplex PCR, while TCRdb's copy carries only in-frame clones and drops some. The sample has about 20,000 clones; roughly 88% are singletons. Sequencing input: peripheral blood. The receptor's source is a human donor in a cohort sampled during active COVID-19.

The CDR3 sequence is CASELNTEAFF. CDR3 in DNA: TGTGCCAGCGAGCTCAACACTGAAGCTTTCTTT. The chain links TRBV6-5 to TRBJ1-1; D remains unclear. Germline V gene sequence: CDR1 MNHEY, CDR2 SVGAGI. The CDR3 length is 11 residues. Trimming shortened V by 8 bases and J by 2 bases, and 6 bases separated the two germline ends.